These 9 T cell receptor beta chains were sequenced from one sample in a study of T cell responses to AZD1222 COVID-19 vaccine (dated by TCRdb to the early 2020s). Libraries came from the immunoSEQ multiplex PCR assay. Imported from immuneACCESS, the table was reduced by TCRdb to in-frame sequences with V and J called. These copies leave out some clones; in studies compared against another copy, an unresolved V gene accounts for under half, and the cause of the remainder is not known. For this sample there are around 100,000 clones; about 89% appear just once. The ten largest clones capture roughly 3.3% of the sample. This specimen's time point label, per the study, means: about 28 days (+/-7) after the second vaccine dose. The treatment or condition label, read with the paper, signifies: meningococcal conjugate vaccine given as trial control. The specimen comprised peripheral blood, sampled 28 days after the second dose of the MenACWY control vaccine. The receptor source for this set is an adult who received the MenACWY meningococcal vaccine as a control.

The chain combines TRBV6-5 with TRBJ1-3; 8 nucleotides align to TRBD1. The V and J ends lost 6 bases and 2 bases, in that order; junction bases with no gene match: 3. Germline CDR1 reads MNHEY; CDR2 reads SVGAGI. The length of the CDR3 is 14 residues. CDR3 DNA: TGTGCCAGCAGGGACAGGGAGACTGGAAACACCATATATTTT. It encodes CASRDRETGNTIYF.

The chain carries TRBV11-2 and TRBJ1-2; no definite D call. The germline V and J ends were trimmed by 1 base and 7 bases, with 7 bases remaining between them. This CDR3 has 12 amino acids. Germline loops: CDR1 SGHAT, CDR2 FQNNGV. This CDR3 reads CASSLVGGGYTF. CDR3 DNA: TGTGCCAGCAGCTTAGTGGGCGGTGGCTACACCTTC.

This sequence joins TRBV7-2 and TRBJ1-2, with D maybe TRBD1 (5 bases). Germline CDR1 is SGHTA and CDR2 is FQGNSA. CDR3 size: 13 residues. V dropped 6 bases and J dropped 8 bases, with 16 bases sitting between them. This chain's CDR3 is CASRTSGTGGYTF. DNA of the CDR3: TGTGCCAGCAGAACCTCAGGGACCGGAGGCTACACCTTC. The full variable domain, with the rest looked up from reference TRBV7-2 and TRBJ1-2, is GAGVSQSPSNKVTEKGKDVELRCDPISGHTALYWYRQSLGQGLEFLIYFQGNSAPDKSGLPSDRFSAERTGGSVSTLTIQRTQQEDSAVYLCASRTSGTGGYTFGSGTRLTVV.

This chain links TRBV3-1 (or the pseudogene TRBV3-2) with TRBJ2-1, with TRBD2 matching over 9 bases. The CDR3 covers 16 residues. Trimming at V came to 3 bases and at J to 3 bases, leaving 6 bases not matched to a gene. Germline CDR1 is LGHDT and CDR2 is YNNKEL (reference sequence). CDR3 in amino acids: CASSQALAGSYNEQFF. As DNA, the CDR3 is TGTGCCAGCAGCCAGGCCCTAGCGGGGAGCTACAATGAGCAGTTCTTC.

The chain carries TRBV4-3 and TRBJ1-2, with a possible D match to TRBD1 (5 bases). The germline gives CDR1 LGHNA, CDR2 YSLEER. This CDR3 spans 15 amino acids. Trimming stripped 0 bases from V and 8 bases from J, with 16 bases between. The CDR3 sequence is CASSQDKRGLGGYTF. The CDR3 DNA is TGCGCCAGCAGCCAAGATAAAAGGGGCCTCGGGGGCTACACCTTC.

As concerns this clone: Additional DNA sequences in this sample encode the identical CDR3. The chain is built from TRBV7-9 and TRBJ1-1, with D maybe TRBD1 (5 bases). The germline V gene has CDR1 SEHNR and CDR2 FQNEAQ (reference sequence). This CDR3 contains 13 residues. The V end lost 5 bases, the J end lost 5 bases, and 12 bases lay between the germline ends. DNA of the CDR3: TGTGCCAGCAGCCTAGGCGGGGGGACTGAAGCTTTCTTT. This sequence encodes CASSLGGGTEAFF. The full variable domain, in which reference TRBV7-9 and TRBJ1-1 provide the parts outside the CDR3, is DTGVSQNPRHKITKRGQNVTFRCDPISEHNRLYWYRQTLGQGPEFLTYFQNEAQLEKSRLLSDRFSAERPKGSFSTLEIQRTEQGDSAMYLCASSLGGGTEAFFGQGTRLTVV.

The gene calls are TRBV28 and TRBJ1-4; D remains ambiguous. This CDR3 contains 16 residues. Trimming removed 3 bases from V and 5 bases from J, with 16 bases in between. CDR1 and CDR2 from the germline V gene are MDHEN and SYDVKM. The CDR3 is CASSLSPGPVNEKLFF. CDR3 in DNA: TGTGCCAGCAGTTTGTCCCCCGGCCCCGTCAATGAAAAACTGTTTTTT.

The rearrangement joins TRBV19 to TRBJ1-5; a possible D gene is TRBD1 (6 bases). CDR3 length: 13 amino acids. The ends were cut back, 5 bases at V and 5 bases at J, with 10 bases in the middle. Looked up from germline, CDR1 is LNHDA and CDR2 is SQIVND (reference sequence). CDR3: CASSRKGDQPQHF. Here the CDR3 DNA reads TGTGCCAGTAGTCGTAAGGGGGATCAGCCCCAGCATTTT.

V gene TRBV19 combines with J gene TRBJ1-6; unclear D gene. V lost 1 base and J lost 10, with 8 bases in between. Germline assignment: CDR1 LNHDA and CDR2 SQIVND (reference sequence). There are 13 residues in the CDR3. CDR3 bases: TGTGCCAGTAGTATAGGATTCGGATCACCCCTCCACTTT. It encodes CASSIGFGSPLHF. The whole variable domain, filled in from reference TRBV19 and TRBJ1-6, reads DGGITQSPKYLFRKEGQNVTLSCEQNLNHDAMYWYRQDPGQGLRLIYYSQIVNDFQKGDIAEGYSVSREKKESFPLTVTSAQKNPTAFYLCASSIGFGSPLHFGNGTRLTVT.